Following are 14 T cell receptor beta chains from one sample sequenced in a study of technical replicates of blood from a handful of donors. This table comes from immunoSEQ multiplex PCR, and its TCRdb copy is limited to in-frame clones, with some not included. The sample lists about 82,000 clones, roughly 93% occurring once. The sequenced sample was T cells isolated from PBMCs. These TCRs come from a human donor in good health.

The V call is TRBV4-2, the J call TRBJ2-4; TRBD1 matches at 8 bases. The length of the CDR3 is 19 residues. Per the germline V gene, CDR1 is LGHNA and CDR2 is YNFKEQ. V lost 0 bases and J lost 0; bases outside the gene matches: 10. The DNA of the CDR3 is TGTGCCAGCAGCCAAGAGGTATCAGGGGGCAATCCAGCCAAAAACATTCAGTACTTC. It specifies CASSQEVSGGNPAKNIQYF.

The CDR3 sequence: CSVQGGSSYEQYF. The CDR3 DNA sequence: TGCAGCGTTCAAGGCGGGAGCTCCTACGAGCAGTACTTC. The chain joins TRBV29-1 to TRBJ2-7; 7 positions agree with TRBD2. The ends lost 5 bases at V and 0 bases at J; junction bases unmatched: 4. The CDR3 spans 13 residues. CDR1 and CDR2 from the germline V gene are SQVTM and ANQGSEA.

This clone has just one count. The chain recombines TRBV5-6 with TRBJ2-1; possibly TRBD1 for D (5 bases). The CDR3 contains 14 residues. CDR1 and CDR2 from the germline V gene are SGHDT and YYEEEE. V lost 8 bases and J lost 9, with 21 bases in between. CDR3 residues: CASIQDTTSGEQFF. The DNA for the CDR3 is TGTGCCAGTATTCAGGACACGACGTCGGGTGAGCAGTTCTTC.

The rearrangement links TRBV6-5 to TRBJ2-5; tentatively, D is TRBD1 (6 bases). V gave up 2 bases and J gave up 7 bases, with 11 bases separating them. CDR3 length equals 13 residues. CDR1 is MNHEY, CDR2 SVGAGI, per germline. The CDR3 coding sequence is TGTGCCAGCAGTTACAACAGGGTAGGGACCCAGTACTTC. Translating gives CASSYNRVGTQYF.

The chain joins TRBV7-9 to TRBJ2-3; 7 bases align to TRBD1. The ends lost 2 bases at V and 4 bases at J; junction bases unmatched: 0. This CDR3 comprises 13 residues. The germline V gene has CDR1 SEHNR and CDR2 FQNEAQ (reference sequence). The CDR3 spells CASSLQGADTQYF. Written as DNA, the CDR3 is TGTGCCAGCAGCTTACAGGGGGCAGATACGCAGTATTTT.

The gene calls are TRBV5-6 and TRBJ2-1; D gene unclear. Germline V gene lookup returns CDR1 SGHDT and CDR2 YYEEEE. Trimming removed 2 bases at V and 3 bases at J, with 12 bases between. This CDR3 comprises 15 residues. The CDR3 loop reads CASSLVVTVYNEQFF. For the CDR3, the DNA is TGTGCCAGCAGCTTAGTAGTAACTGTCTACAATGAGCAGTTCTTC. Together with reference TRBV5-6 and TRBJ2-1, the CDR3 gives the full variable domain: DAGVTQSPTHLIKTRGQQVTLRCSPKSGHDTVSWYQQALGQGPQFIFQYYEEEERQRGNFPDRFSGHQFPNYSSELNVNALLLGDSALYLCASSLVVTVYNEQFFGPGTRLTVL.

The chain is built from TRBV7-9 and TRBJ2-5; TRBD1 agrees at 8 bases. CDR1 is SEHNR and CDR2 is FQNEAQ in the germline V gene (reference sequence). Trimming removed 8 bases from V and 5 bases from J; junction bases left unmatched: 13. The CDR3 length is 15 residues. The CDR3: CASRYGQGRWETQYF. CDR3 in DNA: TGTGCCAGCCGCTATGGACAGGGAAGATGGGAGACCCAGTACTTC.

J is TRBJ1-4 and V is TRBV19; 8 bases fit TRBD1. The J segment lost 1 base and the V segment lost 7 bases, leaving 5 bases of the junction unmatched. Germline values: CDR1 LNHDA, CDR2 SQIVND (reference sequence). This CDR3 is 15 amino acids long. The CDR3 sequence: CASTRGLGTNEKLFF. The CDR3 nucleotides read TGTGCCAGTACCAGGGGGCTAGGAACTAATGAAAAACTGTTTTTT.

The rearrangement joins TRBV13 to TRBJ2-5, with a tentative D call TRBD2 (5 bases). V lost 4 bases and J 3 bases, leaving 18 bases between the germline ends. CDR3 length: 16 amino acids. Germline V gives CDR1 PRHDT, CDR2 FYEKMQ (reference sequence). In DNA form, the CDR3 reads TGTGCCAGCAGCTCCCGCCACCCAGGACTGGAAGAGACCCAGTACTTC. It yields the protein CASSSRHPGLEETQYF.

The rearrangement links TRBV5-1 to TRBJ2-7; possible D gene TRBD1, 6 bases. The CDR3 contains 14 residues. Per the germline V gene, CDR1 is SGHRS and CDR2 is YFSETQ. Trimming cost V 4 bases and J 4 bases, with 15 bases left between them. The CDR3 DNA reads TGCGCCAGCAGCGCACCAGGACAGATTTACGAGCAGTACTTC. It yields the protein CASSAPGQIYEQYF.

This chain joins TRBV5-1 and TRBJ1-3; TRBD1 aligns across 7 bases. V trimming: 4 bases; J trimming: 2 bases; junction bases outside the gene matches: 3. The CDR3 has 14 amino acids. Germline CDR1 SGHRS, CDR2 YFSETQ. This chain's CDR3 is CASSPQGAGNTIYF. The DNA for the CDR3 is TGCGCCAGCAGCCCTCAGGGGGCTGGAAACACCATATATTTT.

The CDR3 loop is CASSQNPMISNEKLFF. CDR3 bases: TGTGCCAGCAGCCAGAACCCCATGATATCCAATGAAAAACTGTTTTTT. V is TRBV7-9 and J is TRBJ1-4; D is uncertain. Germline assignment: CDR1 SEHNR and CDR2 FQNEAQ (reference sequence). V was shortened by 5 bases and J by 5 bases, with 18 bases between the two germline ends. This CDR3 is built from 16 residues.

This chain connects TRBV2 to TRBJ1-4; the match to TRBD1 covers 10 bases. This CDR3 has 13 amino acids. V lost 7 bases, J lost 6 bases, and 2 bases stayed unmatched. CDR1 SNHLY and CDR2 FYNNEI come from the germline V gene. This CDR3 is CASIGQGDEKLFF. The DNA of the CDR3 is TGTGCCAGCATAGGACAGGGGGATGAAAAACTGTTTTTT.

V is TRBV25-1 and J is TRBJ2-7; 10 nucleotides match TRBD1. The CDR3 is 13 amino acids. Germline values: CDR1 MGHDK, CDR2 SYGVNS. The V gene end was trimmed by 6 bases and the J gene end by 4 bases; junction bases not matched to a gene: 3. The CDR3 spells CASRPGQGYEQYF. The DNA of the CDR3 is TGTGCCAGCAGGCCGGGACAGGGGTACGAGCAGTACTTC.